This T cell receptor beta chain was captured by sequencing in a study of T cell changes during pregnancy in multiple sclerosis. The data were produced by immunoSEQ multiplex PCR, yet TCRdb's version contains in-frame clones alone and is incomplete. The sample yields about 44,000 clones, around 94% seen once. Sequenced sample: peripheral blood. This TCR was sampled from a female donor with multiple sclerosis, enrolled in a pregnancy study.

CDR3 sequence (DNA): TGTGCCAGTAGTATATGGGTAAAACAGGGGGCATTATATGGCTACACCTTC. It encodes CASSIWVKQGALYGYTF. The chain has TRBV19 and TRBJ1-2, with 9 bases that match TRBD1. Per germline, CDR1 LNHDA and CDR2 SQIVND (reference sequence). V lost 2 bases, J lost 5 bases, and 12 bases stayed unmatched. This CDR3 is built from 17 residues.